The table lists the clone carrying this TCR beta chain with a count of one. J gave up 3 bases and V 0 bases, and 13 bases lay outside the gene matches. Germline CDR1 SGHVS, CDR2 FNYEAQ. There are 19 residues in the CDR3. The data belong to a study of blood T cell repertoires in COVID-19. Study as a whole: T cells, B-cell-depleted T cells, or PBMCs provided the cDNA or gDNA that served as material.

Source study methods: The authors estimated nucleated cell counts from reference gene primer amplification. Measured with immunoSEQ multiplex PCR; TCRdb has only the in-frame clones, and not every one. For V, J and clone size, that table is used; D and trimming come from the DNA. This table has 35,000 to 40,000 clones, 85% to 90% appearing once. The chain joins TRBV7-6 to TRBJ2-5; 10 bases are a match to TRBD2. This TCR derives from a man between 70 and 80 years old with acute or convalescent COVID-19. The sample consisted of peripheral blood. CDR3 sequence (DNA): TGTGCCAGCAGCTTAGCGCGGCTAGCGGGAGCGGGGGCGAAAGAGACCCAGTACTTC. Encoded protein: CASSLARLAGAGAKETQYF.